These T cell receptor beta chains were read from a single sample in a study of neurological immune-mediated disorders. TCRdb analysed the 5' RACE reads with MiXCR anew, one entry per CDR3 protein. Found here are nearly 45,000 distinct CDR3 sequences, 20% to 25% of them singletons; the top ten hold approximately 4.3%. Sequencing was performed on PBMCs. The receptors shown here come from a man between 60 and 75 years old with HTLV-1-associated myelopathy (HAM/TSP). Both conserved end residues are part of each CDR3. D genes are given only for firm matches. Only part of the rows carry a size: once, few, many, or a class if the clone is expanded.

D	V	size	J	DNA	CDR3
-	TRBV2	-	TRBJ2-7	TGTGCCAGCAGTGAAGTGATAGAGCAGTACTTC	CASSEVIEQYF
TRBD2	TRBV25-1	medium-sized	TRBJ2-7	TGTGCCAGCAGTAGAGGAGCGGGGTCCTACGAGCAGTACTTC	CASSRGAGSYEQYF
TRBD1	TRBV3-1	-	TRBJ2-4	TGTGCCAGCAGCCAACAACCCACAGGGGGAGCCAAAAACATTCAGTACTTC	CASSQQPTGGAKNIQYF
TRBD2	TRBV20-1	many	TRBJ2-1	TGCAGTGCTAGAGTCCTAGCGGGAGGCTTAGATGAGCAGTTCTTC	CSARVLAGGLDEQFF
-	TRBV5-1	many	TRBJ1-1	TGCGCCAGCAGCTTGGCCGGAGGAGATCACACTGAAGCTTTCTTT	CASSLAGGDHTEAFF
-	TRBV6-5	many	TRBJ2-6	TGTGCCAGCAGTCAACAGCCCGGTCTAAGCTCTGCTGGGGCCAACGTCCTGACTTTC	CASSQQPGLSSAGANVLTF
TRBD2	TRBV7-8	many	TRBJ2-1	TGTGCCAGCAGCTTAAGGGTTAGCGGGAGGGCCAGGACCTACAATGAGCAGTTCTTC	CASSLRVSGRARTYNEQFF
-	TRBV20-1	many	TRBJ2-5	TGCAGTGGGCAAAGGTTGGAGACCCAGTACTTC	CSGQRLETQYF
-	TRBV29-1	many	TRBJ2-5	TGCAGCGCCACCGCCGGGAAGGGGAGGGGGGAGACCCAGTACTTC	CSATAGKGRGETQYF
-	TRBV18	-	TRBJ2-3	TGTGCCAGCTCACCTCTGTTGACCGGAGATACGCAGTATTTT	CASSPLLTGDTQYF
-	TRBV3-1	-	TRBJ2-1	TGTGCCAGCAGCCTTCTCGGGTGGGGGCAGTTCTTC	CASSLLGWGQFF
TRBD2	TRBV5-6	many	TRBJ2-7	TGTGCCAGCAGCTTGGCTAGCGGGAGTCGTTTCTCCTACGAGCAGTACTTC	CASSLASGSRFSYEQYF
TRBD1	TRBV7-3	-	TRBJ2-1	TGTGCCAGCAGCTTAGCAGGGGGCGCGGAGCAGTTCTTC	CASSLAGGAEQFF
-	TRBV5-1	many	TRBJ1-2	TGCGCCAGCAGCGACAGCCAGGGAAACTATGGCTACACCTTC	CASSDSQGNYGYTF
-	TRBV2	many	TRBJ2-7	TGTGCCAATAACATAGCTGGAGGTGACTACGAGCAGTACTTC	CANNIAGGDYEQYF
TRBD1	TRBV5-1	many	TRBJ2-2	TGCGCCAGCAGCTTCGGCCAGGGGGCGAACACCGGGGAGCTGTTTTTT	CASSFGQGANTGELFF
TRBD2	TRBV10-3	many	TRBJ2-3	TGTGCCATCAGTGTCGAGGGAGGGAGAGATACGCAGTATTTT	CAISVEGGRDTQYF
-	TRBV5-1	-	TRBJ2-5	TGCGCCAGCAGCCCAAGGGACCTTCGGGAAGGGACCCAGTACTTC	CASSPRDLREGTQYF
-	TRBV10-2	many	TRBJ2-2	TGCGCCAGCGGAAATATGATGGGGGAGCTGTTTTTT	CASGNMMGELFF
-	TRBV12-3/TRBV12-4	many	TRBJ2-7	TGTGCCAGCAGTTTAACCGGAGTAGAGTACGAGCAGTACTTC	CASSLTGVEYEQYF
-	TRBV29-1	few	TRBJ2-1	TGCAGCGTCAACAGGGAGGGGAATGAGCAGTTCTTC	CSVNREGNEQFF
-	TRBV6-2/TRBV6-3	many	TRBJ2-7	TGTGCCAGCAGTTGGGCATACGAGCAGTACTTC	CASSWAYEQYF
TRBD1	TRBV19	-	TRBJ2-5	TGTGCCAGTAGAACAGGGGTTTCAGAGACCCAGTACTTC	CASRTGVSETQYF
TRBD2	TRBV7-9	many	TRBJ2-7	TGTGCCAGCAGCTCTTCTTGGGGGGGGGAGTCGGGCGAGCAGTACTTC	CASSSSWGGESGEQYF
-	TRBV18	-	TRBJ2-1	TGTGCCAGCTCACCACTGGCACAGGGTACCGGAAATGAGCAGTTCTTC	CASSPLAQGTGNEQFF
TRBD2	TRBV10-1	-	TRBJ2-3	TGCGCCAGCAGCGGAATTAGATACGGACTAGCGCGCTTGGATACGCAGTATTTT	CASSGIRYGLARLDTQYF
-	TRBV5-6	many	TRBJ1-2	TGTGCCAGCAGCTTTGTCGGGGGTCCTAACTATGGCTACACCTTC	CASSFVGGPNYGYTF
-	TRBV7-9	many	TRBJ2-5	TGTGCCAGCAGCACAAAAGAGACCCAGTACTTC	CASSTKETQYF
TRBD1	TRBV28	many	TRBJ2-4	TGTGCCAGCAGTGGGACAGGGGGTGTAAACATTCAGTACTTC	CASSGTGGVNIQYF
TRBD2	TRBV2	many	TRBJ2-4	TGTGCCAGCAGGCCCGGACTAGCGGGAGTTCAGTACTTC	CASRPGLAGVQYF
-	TRBV18	many	TRBJ2-7	TGTGCCAGCTCACGGGACGTCTACGAGCAGTACTTC	CASSRDVYEQYF
TRBD2	TRBV5-1	few	TRBJ2-1	TGCGCCAGCAGCTTGTTTGGACTAGCGGGAGTATACGATGAGCAGTTCTTC	CASSLFGLAGVYDEQFF
TRBD2	TRBV29-1	-	TRBJ2-1	TGCAGCGTGACCGGACTAGCGGGGGAATCCTACAATGAGCAGTTCTTC	CSVTGLAGESYNEQFF
-	TRBV4-3	-	TRBJ2-1	TGCGCCAGCAGCCAAGAGCTGCCTAATGAGCAGTTCTTC	CASSQELPNEQFF
-	TRBV10-3	few	TRBJ2-5	TGTGCCATCAGCCCCTCGGGGGTTAGGGAGACCCAGTACTTC	CAISPSGVRETQYF
-	TRBV29-1	many	TRBJ1-1	TGCAGCGCCTCTATGATCAGCATGAACACTGAAGCTTTCTTT	CSASMISMNTEAFF
-	TRBV9	many	TRBJ2-2	TGTGCCAGCAGCGTAGGAGGGTGGGCCGGGGAGCTGTTTTTT	CASSVGGWAGELFF
TRBD2	TRBV10-3	many	TRBJ2-5	TGTGCCATCAGTGTGGGCCAGATACTAGAGCGGGAGGGCCGAGAGACCCAGTACTTC	CAISVGQILEREGRETQYF
-	TRBV4-2	many	TRBJ1-1	TGTGCCAGCAGCCAAGGGGAGGAGGGCTCGAACACTGAAGCTTTCTTT	CASSQGEEGSNTEAFF
-	TRBV12-3/TRBV12-4	many	TRBJ2-2	TGTGCCAGCAGTCTTCAGGGGACCGGGGAGCTGTTTTTT	CASSLQGTGELFF
-	TRBV20-1	-	TRBJ1-1	TGCAGTGCTAGGCGGAGGAACACTGAAGCTTTCTTT	CSARRRNTEAFF
-	TRBV6-6	many	TRBJ2-5	TGTGCCAGCAGTTACGGGGGGTCCCGGGAGACCCAGTACTTC	CASSYGGSRETQYF
-	TRBV29-1	-	TRBJ2-5	TGCAGCGTTGATACCGCGAGAGGGGAGACCCAGTACTTC	CSVDTARGETQYF
-	TRBV28	many	TRBJ2-3	TGTGCTGGTGGGAGCACAGATACGCAGTATTTT	CAGGSTDTQYF
-	TRBV2	many	TRBJ1-4	TGTGCCACTAGTAGGGGAGTCGCAACTAATGAAAAACTGTTTTTT	CATSRGVATNEKLFF
TRBD1	TRBV12-5	many	TRBJ1-6	TGTGCTAGTGGCCAAGGGGGCGGCTATAATTCACCCCTCCACTTT	CASGQGGGYNSPLHF
TRBD1	TRBV6-6	-	TRBJ2-1	TGTGCCAGCAGTTCGGACAGGAACAATGAGCAGTTCTTC	CASSSDRNNEQFF
-	TRBV29-1	many	TRBJ1-1	TGCAGCGTTGATTTGGAACAGGGAAACACTGAAGCTTTCTTT	CSVDLEQGNTEAFF
-	TRBV12-3/TRBV12-4	-	TRBJ1-2	TGTGCCAGCAGTCAGACAGGCAGCTATGGCTACACCTTC	CASSQTGSYGYTF
-	TRBV20-1	many	TRBJ2-2	TGCAGTGCTAGAGATAATGGTCTCGGGGGAGAAGAGCTGTTTTTT	CSARDNGLGGEELFF